Shown below are 24 T cell receptor beta chains from a single sample sequenced in a study of early T cells in non-severe SARS-CoV-2 infection. TCRdb recomputed calls from the 5' RACE reads with MiXCR, one row per CDR3 protein. The table shows tens of thousands of distinct CDR3 sequences, with roughly 6% occurring only once. The material sequenced was whole blood. These receptors all come from an adult who was a healthcare worker with PCR-confirmed SARS-CoV-2 infection or an uninfected control (not recorded which).

This clonotype was seen repeatedly, ten times or more. The gene calls are TRBV7-9 and TRBJ2-7; 7 bases are a match to TRBD2. V dropped 7 bases and J dropped 3; count of bases not matched to a gene: 6. In germline, CDR1 is SEHNR, CDR2 FQNEAQ (reference sequence). There are 13 residues in the CDR3. This CDR3 is CASITTGGYEQYF. CDR3 coding DNA: TGTGCCAGCATCACAACGGGGGGCTACGAGCAGTACTTC.

This clonotype showed up just a few times. The chain combines TRBV24-1 with TRBJ2-3; D call uncertain. From germline, CDR1 is KGHDR and CDR2 SFDVKD. Trimming cost V 2 bases and J 4 bases, with 3 bases left between them. This CDR3 is built from 12 residues. The CDR3: CATSDSADTQYF. The CDR3 nucleotides read TGTGCCACCAGTGATTCGGCAGATACGCAGTATTTT.

This clonotype has more than one count but fewer than ten. The chain uses TRBV3-1 and TRBJ2-2; D possibly corresponds to TRBD2 (5 bases). The CDR3 has 16 residues. Trimming pared 1 base from V and 1 base from J, leaving 10 bases between. Germline V lookup: CDR1 LGHDT, CDR2 YNNKEL (reference sequence). CDR3 DNA sequence: TGTGCCAGCAGCCAAGCCTACGAGGGGAACACCGGGGAGCTGTTTTTT. Protein: CASSQAYEGNTGELFF. Combining the CDR3 with reference TRBV3-1 and TRBJ2-2 gives the whole variable domain DTAVSQTPKYLVTQMGNDKSIKCEQNLGHDTMYWYKQDSKKFLKIMFSYNNKELIINETVPNRFSPKSPDKAHLNLHINSLELGDSAVYFCASSQAYEGNTGELFFGEGSRLTVL.

This clonotype has only a few counts. The chain uses TRBV20-1 and TRBJ1-1; D may be TRBD1 (5 bases). Trimming took off 3 bases at V and 10 bases at J, with 12 bases between the two ends. Germline assignment: CDR1 DFQATT and CDR2 SNEGSKA (reference sequence). There are 11 residues in the CDR3. The CDR3 DNA follows: TGCAGTGCTAGTGGGCAGGGAAGAGCTTTCTTT. Translated, it gives CSASGQGRAFF.

This chain joins TRBV7-2 and TRBJ2-7; the match to TRBD1 covers 9 bases. Germline trimming cut 4 bases from V and 5 bases from J; bases unmatched to any gene: 6. Germline V gene lookup returns CDR1 SGHTA and CDR2 FQGNSA. The CDR3 loop spans 14 amino acids. CDR3: CASSSTGGVHEQYF. CDR3 nucleotides: TGTGCCAGCAGCTCGACAGGGGGAGTCCACGAGCAGTACTTC.

This clonotype came up many times. The V call is TRBV12-5, the J call TRBJ2-1, with a possible D match to TRBD2 (5 bases). The CDR3 consists of 13 residues. With 7 bases removed from V and 6 bases from J, the gap between germline ends came to 13 bases. The germline gives CDR1 LGHNT, CDR2 FRNRAP. The CDR3 nucleotides read TGTGCTAGTGCGGCGGGCGGGCCCAATGAGCAGTTCTTC. Its translation is CASAAGGPNEQFF.

The V and J genes are TRBV7-9 and TRBJ2-5; D unresolved. V lost 1 base and J lost 2, with 11 bases in between. CDR1 is SEHNR and CDR2 is FQNEAQ in the germline V gene (reference sequence). The CDR3 contains 15 residues. As DNA, the CDR3 is TGTGCCAGCAGCTTAGTGTCCGGGCATCAAGAGACCCAGTACTTC. Translating gives CASSLVSGHQETQYF.

A few counts support this clonotype. The chain is built from TRBV6-5 and TRBJ2-5, with D maybe TRBD2 (6 bases). The CDR3 runs to 13 residues. Per germline, CDR1 MNHEY and CDR2 SVGAGI. Trimming stripped 2 bases from V and 7 bases from J, with 11 bases between. The CDR3 region is CASSYGGGGTQYF. In nucleotides, the CDR3 is TGTGCCAGCAGTTACGGGGGAGGCGGGACCCAGTACTTC.

On this clonotype itself: A much larger clone lies one base from this, so it may be a read error. The V call is TRBV19, the J call TRBJ2-7; the match to TRBD1 covers 8 bases. Germline-derived CDR1 and CDR2 are LNHDA and SQIVND (reference sequence). The CDR3 covers 12 residues. CDR3 loop: CATRDRIYEQHF. The CDR3 nucleotides are TGTGCCACCAGGGACAGGATTTACGAGCAGCACTTC.

In its sample, this clonotype was seen a few times. V is TRBV11-2 and J is TRBJ2-1, with TRBD2 as a possible D gene (6 bases). Trimming took 5 bases from V and 4 from J, leaving 15 bases between them. The CDR3 length is 15 residues. Germline CDR1 reads SGHAT; CDR2 reads FQNNGV. The CDR3 sequence is CASSTGTGLYNEQFF. The CDR3 DNA reads as TGTGCCAGCAGCACCGGGACTGGGCTATACAATGAGCAGTTCTTC.

This clonotype is medium-sized in the sample. J is TRBJ2-1 and V is TRBV6-4; a weak D match, TRBD2 (6 bases). Trimming removed 0 bases at V and 0 bases at J, with 6 bases between. Germline CDR1 is MRHNA and CDR2 is SNTAGT. The CDR3 runs 15 residues. CDR3 in DNA: TGTGCCAGCAGTGACTCTAGCGGCTCCTACAATGAGCAGTTCTTC. Translated, it gives CASSDSSGSYNEQFF.

This clonotype was counted only a few times. The rearrangement joins TRBV28 to TRBJ2-3; no firm D call. The germline CDR1 and CDR2 sequences are MDHEN and SYDVKM. V gave up 5 bases and J gave up 2 bases, with 8 bases separating them. CDR3 length equals 13 residues. Here the CDR3 reads CASSPRHTDTQYF. The CDR3 DNA reads TGTGCCAGCAGTCCTCGACACACAGATACGCAGTATTTT. Drawing the rest from reference TRBV28 and TRBJ2-3, the complete variable domain is DVKVTQSSRYLVKRTGEKVFLECVQDMDHENMFWYRQDPGLGLRLIYFSYDVKMKEKGDIPEGYSVSREKKERFSLILESASTNQTSMYLCASSPRHTDTQYFGPGTRLTVL.

Only one count was recorded for this clonotype. A much larger clonotype is one base distant, so this may be a read error. This CDR3 is CSAKQGVGAEAFF. DNA for the CDR3: TGCAGCGCCAAACAGGGAGTCGGGGCTGAAGCTTTCTTT. The V and J genes are TRBV29-1 and TRBJ1-1; D may be TRBD1 (6 bases). CDR1 and CDR2 (germline): SQVTM, ANQGSEA. CDR3 length equals 13 residues. The V end was cut by 7 bases, the J end by 6 bases, with 18 bases between.

This chain joins TRBV5-1 and TRBJ1-1, with D unresolved. This CDR3 region has 15 residues. Trimming took off 1 base at V and 3 bases at J, with 13 bases between the two ends. The germline gives CDR1 SGHRS, CDR2 YFSETQ. CDR3: CASSLLGPRDTEAFF. The CDR3 DNA reads TGCGCCAGCAGCTTGCTCGGACCGCGGGACACTGAAGCTTTCTTT.

This clonotype has just a few counts. The chain carries TRBV5-6 and TRBJ2-2; 8 nucleotides align to TRBD1. CDR3 size: 14 residues. The V and J ends lost 5 bases and 7 bases, in that order; junction bases with no gene match: 7. Germline V gives CDR1 SGHDT, CDR2 YYEEEE. The CDR3 sequence is CASRTTGVDGELFF. Written as DNA, the CDR3 is TGTGCCAGCAGAACGACAGGGGTGGACGGGGAGCTGTTTTTT.

This clonotype was detected many times. CDR3 nucleotide sequence: TGTGCCAGCAGTTGGGGGTCGCTGTTTGCTGAAGCTTTCTTT. As protein: CASSWGSLFAEAFF. J is TRBJ1-1 and V is TRBV5-5; a possible D gene is TRBD1 (5 bases). The CDR3 length is 14 residues. With 5 bases removed from V and 6 bases from J, the gap between germline ends came to 17 bases. Germline lookup yields CDR1 SGHKS and CDR2 YYEKEE (reference sequence).

This clonotype was detected ten times or more. The chain uses TRBV7-2 and TRBJ2-7, with TRBD2 as a possible D gene (5 bases). The CDR3 covers 13 residues. Trimming removed 1 base at V and 7 bases at J, with 11 bases between. Per the germline V gene, CDR1 is SGHTA and CDR2 is FQGNSA. CDR3 nucleotides: TGTGCCAGCAGCTTAGTCGGGGTGGGAGAGCAGTACTTC. It encodes CASSLVGVGEQYF.

This chain uses TRBV5-5 with TRBJ2-7; possible D gene TRBD1, 5 bases. This CDR3 has 16 amino acids. V lost 0 bases and J 2 bases, leaving 15 bases between the germline ends. Germline V gene sequence: CDR1 SGHKS, CDR2 YYEKEE (reference sequence). The CDR3 region is CASSLAFWQGTYEQYF. CDR3 coding DNA: TGTGCCAGCAGCTTGGCGTTCTGGCAGGGAACCTACGAGCAGTACTTC.

In its sample, this clonotype was seen a few times. V gene TRBV5-5 combines with J gene TRBJ1-4, with 8 positions matching TRBD1. The germline V gene encodes CDR1 SGHKS and CDR2 YYEKEE (reference sequence). The V segment lost 0 bases and the J segment 9 bases; nucleotides outside the gene matches: 7. CDR3 length: 15 amino acids. CDR3 coding DNA: TGTGCCAGCAGCTTGGGGATTGGACAGGGCCAAAAACTGTTTTTT. Protein product: CASSLGIGQGQKLFF.

This clonotype was seen a handful of times. This sequence joins TRBV19 and TRBJ2-2; 7 bases are shared with TRBD1. The CDR3 contains 13 residues. Per germline, CDR1 LNHDA and CDR2 SQIVND (reference sequence). J gave up 6 bases and V 5 bases, and 3 bases lay outside the gene matches. CDR3 amino acids: CASSSQGSGELFF. The CDR3 DNA reads TGTGCCAGTAGTTCACAGGGGTCCGGGGAGCTGTTTTTT.

The rearrangement links TRBV10-2 to TRBJ1-1; D not certain. Looked up from germline, CDR1 is WSHSY and CDR2 is SAAADI. Trimming shortened V by 3 bases and J by 2 bases, and 10 bases separated the two germline ends. CDR3 length: 14 amino acids. This CDR3 reads CASSEFRDNTEAFF. DNA of the CDR3: TGCGCCAGCAGTGAATTTCGGGATAACACTGAAGCTTTCTTT.

The chain carries TRBV12-3 or TRBV12-4 and TRBJ2-3; TRBD2 matches 9 bases. With V trimmed by 6 bases and J by 0 bases, 4 bases remained unmatched. CDR3 length: 15 residues. The CDR3 sequence: CASSPSGASTDTQYF. CDR3 nucleotide sequence: TGTGCCAGCAGCCCTAGCGGGGCCAGCACAGATACGCAGTATTTT.

This clonotype appeared many times. V usage is TRBV5-6 and J usage is TRBJ2-4; the match to TRBD1 covers 7 bases. V was pared by 0 bases and J by 5 bases, with 8 bases of the junction left unmatched. Germline V gene data show CDR1 as SGHDT and CDR2 as YYEEEE. This CDR3 comprises 16 residues. Written as DNA, the CDR3 is TGTGCCAGCAGCTTGGACAGGGGTTATGGTGAAAACATTCAGTACTTC. It codes for CASSLDRGYGENIQYF.

This clonotype was found a few times. The chain recombines TRBV10-1 with TRBJ1-6; D might be TRBD1 (5 bases). Germline loops: CDR1 WNHNN, CDR2 SYGVQD (reference sequence). The CDR3 totals 14 residues. Trimming cost V 0 bases and J 7 bases, with 7 bases left between them. The CDR3 DNA reads as TGCGCCAGCAGTGAGTCGGGACGGAATTCACCCCTCCACTTT. Encoded protein: CASSESGRNSPLHF.